This record concerns one T cell receptor (beta chain) sequence. The data belong to a study of shared clonotypes between healthy human individuals. Germline CDR1 is SGHNT and CDR2 is YENEEA. The J segment lost 3 bases and the V segment lost 0 bases, leaving 11 bases of the junction unmatched. CDR3 length: 18 amino acids. Under the authors' procedure: As immunoSEQ supplied junction-only sequences (without quality scores), filtering differed. Repertoires were generated with immunoSEQ multiplex PCR, while TCRdb's copy carries only in-frame clones and drops some. For V, J and clone size, that table is used; D and trimming come from the DNA. The data hold some 2,000,000 clones, with roughly 96% observed a single time.

The chain links TRBV11-3 to TRBJ2-1; 7 bases are a match to TRBD2. This clonotype originated in a man aged 18 to 35 in good health. The sequenced sample was naive CD4+ T cells sorted from blood. The subset: CD45RA+ positively selected. The chain's CDR3 is CASSLDQLASGGYNEQFF. The CDR3 DNA follows: TGTGCCAGCAGCTTAGATCAACTGGCTAGCGGAGGCTACAATGAGCAGTTCTTC.